The rows below give T cell receptor beta chains drawn from one sample of a study of shared clonotypes between healthy human individuals. The protocol was immunoSEQ multiplex PCR, while the TCRdb copy is restricted to in-frame clones and leaves out a portion. Of about 470,000 clones in the sample, more than 75% were seen once. The source material was PBMCs. Source of these receptors: a woman between 40 and 55 years old in good health. Some clones in this sample may be carry-over from other donors' samples. The CDR3 runs from the conserved cysteine through the conserved F or W. The order of the fields is V gene, J gene, clone size, D gene, CDR3 DNA, CDR3 protein. The D gene is left open where the match is weak. A row's size may be missing; if present it is once, few, many or a size class.

V gene: TRBV11-2
J gene: TRBJ2-6
clone size: -
D gene: -
CDR3 DNA: TGTGCCAGCAGCTTTTCGCCCTCTGGGGCCAACGTCCTGACTTTC
CDR3 protein: CASSFSPSGANVLTF

V gene: TRBV28
J gene: TRBJ2-3
clone size: -
D gene: TRBD2
CDR3 DNA: TGTGCCAGCAGAGATAGCGGGAGCACAGATACGCAGTATTTT
CDR3 protein: CASRDSGSTDTQYF

V gene: TRBV5-1
J gene: TRBJ1-2
clone size: -
D gene: -
CDR3 DNA: TGCGCCAGCAGCTCCGAGGGGCACCACTATGGCTACACCTTC
CDR3 protein: CASSSEGHHYGYTF

V gene: TRBV19
J gene: TRBJ1-1
clone size: -
D gene: -
CDR3 DNA: TGTGCCAGTAGTATTGATGGAGTAATGAACACTGAAGCTTTCTTT
CDR3 protein: CASSIDGVMNTEAFF

V gene: TRBV28
J gene: TRBJ2-2
clone size: -
D gene: -
CDR3 DNA: TGTGCCAGCAGTCTCGGGACGCGGAACACCGGGGAGCTGTTTTTT
CDR3 protein: CASSLGTRNTGELFF

V gene: TRBV9
J gene: TRBJ2-7
clone size: -
D gene: TRBD1
CDR3 DNA: TGTGCCAGCAGCGTAGGGACAGGACTCTACGAGCAGTACTTC
CDR3 protein: CASSVGTGLYEQYF

V gene: TRBV6-1
J gene: TRBJ2-7
clone size: few
D gene: -
CDR3 DNA: TGTGCCAGCAGTATAAACTTCCAATCCTACGAGCAGTACTTC
CDR3 protein: CASSINFQSYEQYF

V gene: TRBV5-1
J gene: TRBJ1-4
clone size: -
D gene: TRBD1
CDR3 DNA: TGCGCCAGCAGCCCGGACAGGGAGATTGAAAAACTGTTTTTT
CDR3 protein: CASSPDREIEKLFF

V gene: TRBV2
J gene: TRBJ2-3
clone size: -
D gene: TRBD2
CDR3 DNA: TGTGCCAGCAGCCCTGGACTAGACACAGATACGCAGTATTTT
CDR3 protein: CASSPGLDTDTQYF

V gene: TRBV19
J gene: TRBJ2-7
clone size: -
D gene: -
CDR3 DNA: TGTGCCACCGCGCCCGGGGACGGGGAGGCCTACGAGCAGTACTTC
CDR3 protein: CATAPGDGEAYEQYF

V gene: TRBV9
J gene: TRBJ2-3
clone size: -
D gene: -
CDR3 DNA: TGTGCCAGCAGCGTAGCCAGCTTGGATACGCAGTATTTT
CDR3 protein: CASSVASLDTQYF

V gene: TRBV19
J gene: TRBJ2-1
clone size: -
D gene: TRBD2
CDR3 DNA: TGTGCCAGTAGTGTAATAGCGGGAGGGGGTTACAATGAGCAGTTCTTC
CDR3 protein: CASSVIAGGGYNEQFF

V gene: TRBV7-8
J gene: TRBJ2-5
clone size: -
D gene: -
CDR3 DNA: TGTGCCAGCAGGGAAAGGTGGCAAGAGACCCAGTACTTC
CDR3 protein: CASRERWQETQYF

V gene: TRBV7-9
J gene: TRBJ2-7
clone size: -
D gene: TRBD1
CDR3 DNA: TGTGCCAGCAGCCCAGGGGGTCTCGTGGTCGAGCAGTACTTC
CDR3 protein: CASSPGGLVVEQYF

V gene: TRBV5-1
J gene: TRBJ1-6
clone size: -
D gene: -
CDR3 DNA: TGCGCCAGCAGCTTGGGGAGCCTAGGGAGTAATTCACCCCTCCACTTT
CDR3 protein: CASSLGSLGSNSPLHF

V gene: TRBV9
J gene: TRBJ2-7
clone size: -
D gene: -
CDR3 DNA: TGTGCCAGCAGCGTAGGATCCTCCTACGAGCAGTACTTC
CDR3 protein: CASSVGSSYEQYF

V gene: TRBV6-5
J gene: TRBJ2-1
clone size: few
D gene: TRBD1
CDR3 DNA: TGTGCCAGCCAGCAGACAGGGTTCGGGAATGAGCAGTTCTTC
CDR3 protein: CASQQTGFGNEQFF

V gene: TRBV6-5
J gene: TRBJ2-1
clone size: -
D gene: -
CDR3 DNA: TGTGCCAGCAGAAAATTCCAGGCCGGGAATGAGCAGTTCTTC
CDR3 protein: CASRKFQAGNEQFF

V gene: TRBV29-1
J gene: TRBJ2-7
clone size: -
D gene: -
CDR3 DNA: TGCAGCGTGGGAGGACAGACCTACGAGCAGTACTTC
CDR3 protein: CSVGGQTYEQYF

V gene: TRBV27
J gene: TRBJ1-4
clone size: -
D gene: TRBD1
CDR3 DNA: TGTGCCAGCAGTTTACAGGGGGCTGGTGAAAAACTGTTTTTT
CDR3 protein: CASSLQGAGEKLFF

V gene: TRBV7-9
J gene: TRBJ2-5
clone size: -
D gene: -
CDR3 DNA: TGTGCCAGCAGCTCGGACGTTTTTGAGACCCAGTACTTC
CDR3 protein: CASSSDVFETQYF

V gene: TRBV18
J gene: TRBJ2-3
clone size: -
D gene: TRBD2
CDR3 DNA: TGTGCCAGCTCACCACCTTTTACTAGCGGGGCCGCTACGCAGTATTTT
CDR3 protein: CASSPPFTSGAATQYF

V gene: TRBV28
J gene: TRBJ2-2
clone size: -
D gene: -
CDR3 DNA: TGTGCCTCCTACAGGGCTGACACCGGGGAGCTGTTTTTT
CDR3 protein: CASYRADTGELFF

V gene: TRBV7-9
J gene: TRBJ2-1
clone size: -
D gene: -
CDR3 DNA: TGTGCCAGCAGCTTAGAGGGAGGCTTCGATGAGCAGTTCTTC
CDR3 protein: CASSLEGGFDEQFF

V gene: TRBV18
J gene: TRBJ2-3
clone size: -
D gene: TRBD1
CDR3 DNA: TGTGCCAGCCGGCTGACAGGGGGCACAGATACGCAGTATTTT
CDR3 protein: CASRLTGGTDTQYF